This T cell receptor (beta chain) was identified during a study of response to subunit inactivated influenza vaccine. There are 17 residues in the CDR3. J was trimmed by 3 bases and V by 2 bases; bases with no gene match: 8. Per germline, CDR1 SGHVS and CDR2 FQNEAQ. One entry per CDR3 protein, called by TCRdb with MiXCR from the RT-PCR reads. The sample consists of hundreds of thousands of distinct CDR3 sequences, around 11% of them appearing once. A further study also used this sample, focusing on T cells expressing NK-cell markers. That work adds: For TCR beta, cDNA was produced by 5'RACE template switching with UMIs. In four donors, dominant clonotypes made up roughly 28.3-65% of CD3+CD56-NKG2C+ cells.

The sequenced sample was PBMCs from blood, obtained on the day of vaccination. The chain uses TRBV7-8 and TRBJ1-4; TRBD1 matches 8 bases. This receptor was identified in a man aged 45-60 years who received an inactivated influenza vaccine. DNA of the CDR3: TGTGCCAGCAGCTTATTCTCCAGGGGGCCTGCTAATGAAAAACTGTTTTTT. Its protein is CASSLFSRGPANEKLFF.